The 3 T cell receptor beta chains below come from one sample, sequenced in a study of CD8+CD57+ T cells in acquired aplastic anemia. Patients sequenced had flow cytometry evidence of CD8+CD57+ cell expansion. TCR beta VDJ and CDR3 were profiled, and genomic DNA was the template. TCRdb called the reads again in MiXCR, with one record for every CDR3 protein. The sample lists around 430,000 distinct CDR3 sequences, about a third seen once, with 0.7% to 1% in the top ten. Sequenced sample: sorted CD4+, CD8+, or CD8+CD57+ T cells (not recorded which) from PBMCs. These receptors were taken from a human donor with aplastic anemia.

This chain uses TRBV20-1 with TRBJ2-2, with 8 bases lining up with TRBD2. The CDR3 extends over 13 amino acids. CDR1 DFQATT and CDR2 SNEGSKA come from the germline V gene (reference sequence). V dropped 4 bases and J dropped 10; count of bases not matched to a gene: 8. The CDR3 sequence: CSATTAGDEELFF. In DNA form, the CDR3 reads TGCAGTGCTACTACAGCGGGGGACGAGGAGCTGTTTTTT.

CDR3 protein: CASSPPGRSNQPQHF. CDR3 coding DNA: TGTGCCAGCAGTCCCCCGGGACGGAGCAATCAGCCCCAGCATTTT. V usage is TRBV12-3 or TRBV12-4 and J usage is TRBJ1-5, with a possible D match to TRBD1 (5 bases). The CDR3 runs to 15 residues. The V end lost 5 bases, the J end lost 1 base, and 12 bases lay between the germline ends.

This clonotype showed up many times. The chain couples TRBV7-2 to TRBJ2-7, with a weak D call TRBD1 (9 bases). CDR3 length: 19 residues. V gave up 0 bases and J gave up 0 bases, with 21 bases separating them. Germline CDR1 is SGHTA and CDR2 is FQGNSA. In nucleotides, the CDR3 is TGTGCCAGCAGCTTAGCGGGGGGACAGGGCAGCGGGAGCTCCTACGAGCAGTACTTC. Its translation: CASSLAGGQGSGSSYEQYF.